The clone carrying this T cell receptor beta chain has a handful of counts. The sample comes from a study of blood T cell repertoires in COVID-19. Overall study: Donors in the United States, Italy and Spain gave samples during acute or convalescent COVID-19. T cells, B-cell-depleted T cells, or PBMCs provided the cDNA or gDNA that served as material.

Original processing notes: From reference gene primer amplification, estimates of nucleated cell counts were derived. The data were produced by immunoSEQ multiplex PCR, yet TCRdb's version contains in-frame clones alone and is incomplete. That table gives V, J and clone size, and the DNA gave D and trimming. Among approximately 250,000 clones listed, approximately 80% were seen once. The germline gives CDR1 SGHVS, CDR2 FNYEAQ. The CDR3 contains 16 residues. Germline trimming cut 5 bases from V and 0 bases from J; bases unmatched to any gene: 4. This rearrangement joins TRBV7-6 to TRBJ2-1; TRBD2 aligns across 10 bases. Material: peripheral blood. The TCR was taken from an older woman with active or convalescent COVID-19. The CDR3 sequence: CASSPPSGGSYNEQFF. CDR3 bases: TGTGCCAGCAGCCCACCTAGCGGGGGCTCCTACAATGAGCAGTTCTTC.